This T cell receptor (beta chain) was sequenced in a study of shared clonotypes between healthy human individuals. About 30,000 T cell genomes (around 0.2 ug DNA) went into each sorted-subset replicate. Profiled with immunoSEQ multiplex PCR; TCRdb holds only in-frame clones, not every one. The sample has around 2.5 million clones, 80% to 95% seen once. Trimming left V 5 bases short and J 5 bases short, with 24 bases between. The CDR3 consists of 17 residues. CDR1 and CDR2 (germline): MDHEN, SYDVKM. Material: naive CD4+ T cells from PBMCs. The subset denotes: CD45RA+ positively selected. The J gene is TRBJ1-1, the V gene TRBV28; tentative D call: TRBD1 (5 bases). The TCR comes from a man between 18 and 29 years old in good health. Some clones in this sample may be carry-over from other donors' samples. CDR3 nucleotide sequence: TGTGCCAGCAGTCTAGGGGCCGGATCCGGGTTGAGGACTGAAGCTTTCTTT. It is translated as CASSLGAGSGLRTEAFF.